The 28 T cell receptor beta chains given below trace back to one sample, sequenced in a study of blood T cell repertoires in COVID-19. The protocol was immunoSEQ multiplex PCR, while the TCRdb copy is restricted to in-frame clones and leaves out a portion. The table has 60,000 to 70,000 clones, roughly 90% seen once; the top ten hold 3.5% to 4.5%. Sequenced: peripheral blood. These receptors all stem from a man between 50 and 59 years old with active COVID-19.

This chain connects TRBV2 to TRBJ1-4, with a weak D call TRBD1 (6 bases). CDR3 size: 14 residues. CDR1 SNHLY and CDR2 FYNNEI come from the germline V gene. V shed 2 bases and J shed 9 bases, with 13 bases lying between them. CDR3 sequence (DNA): TGTGCCAGCAGTGAAAGGGGGACAAATCAAAAACTGTTTTTT. It translates to CASSERGTNQKLFF.

The chain is built from TRBV4-3 and TRBJ2-1; TRBD1 agrees at 8 bases. The CDR3 is 16 residues long. The junction had 3 bases not matched to a gene; V was cut back by 1 base and J by 1 base. The germline CDR1 and CDR2 sequences are LGHNA and YSLEER. CDR3 region: CASSQAGGGSYNEQFF. CDR3 nucleotide sequence: TGCGCCAGCAGCCAAGCAGGGGGCGGATCCTACAATGAGCAGTTCTTC.

This chain links TRBV12-3 or TRBV12-4 with TRBJ2-1; 7 bases line up with TRBD1. This CDR3 is built from 13 residues. Trimming cost V 6 bases and J 5 bases; bases outside gene matches: 4. The CDR3 nucleotides are TGTGCCAGCAGAAAGGGACAGAACAATGAGCAGTTCTTC. The encoded protein is CASRKGQNNEQFF.

This chain links TRBV28 with TRBJ2-3, with 8 positions matching TRBD1. CDR1 is MDHEN, CDR2 SYDVKM, per germline. CDR3 length equals 16 residues. Losses at the gene ends were 8 bases for V and 0 bases for J; bases not matched to a gene: 10. The CDR3 region is CASSRQGTPSTDTQYF. CDR3 in DNA: TGTGCCAGCTCTCGACAGGGGACCCCTAGCACAGATACGCAGTATTTT.

The gene calls are TRBV7-2 and TRBJ2-3, with D perhaps TRBD2 (5 bases). Germline V lookup: CDR1 SGHTA, CDR2 FQGNSA. V gave up 4 bases and J gave up 3 bases, with 17 bases separating them. The CDR3 length is 16 residues. The CDR3 spells CASSSRITSGTDTQYF. CDR3 in DNA: TGTGCCAGCAGCTCTAGGATAACTAGTGGGACAGATACGCAGTATTTT.

The CDR3, as DNA: TGTGCCAGCACCACACTCGGGGAGAGGAACACTGAAGCTTTCTTT. Its protein is CASTTLGERNTEAFF. The chain recombines TRBV27 with TRBJ1-1; no clear D gene. The V gene lost 7 bases and the J gene lost 1 base, with 16 bases spanning the gap. The CDR3 consists of 15 residues. Germline CDR1 reads MNHEY; CDR2 reads SMNVEV (reference sequence).

V usage is TRBV29-1 and J usage is TRBJ1-2; TRBD1 matches at 7 bases. The CDR3 contains 11 residues. Looked up from germline, CDR1 is SQVTM and CDR2 is ANQGSEA. The junction had 4 bases not matched to a gene; V was cut back by 6 bases and J by 6 bases. CDR3 nucleotides: TGCAGCGTCGGGACAGATCATGGCTACACCTTC. This gives the protein CSVGTDHGYTF. Full variable domain (rest looked up from reference TRBV29-1 and TRBJ1-2): SAVISQKPSRDICQRGTSLTIQCQVDSQVTMMFWYRQQPGQSLTLIATANQGSEATYESGFVIDKFPISRPNLTFSTLTVSNMSPEDSSIYLCSVGTDHGYTFGSGTRLTVV.

V and J are TRBV2 and TRBJ1-2; perhaps TRBD1 as D (6 bases). The CDR3 is 14 amino acids. Germline CDR1 SNHLY, CDR2 FYNNEI. The V end was cut by 8 bases, the J end by 4 bases, with 17 bases between. The CDR3 coding sequence is TGTGCCAGCCGACGGGGGGCCGTCGGCTATGGCTACACCTTC. Its translation: CASRRGAVGYGYTF.

In this sample, this clone turned up a few times. The chain couples TRBV19 to TRBJ1-3; TRBD1 is a possible D gene (6 bases). The V and J ends lost 10 bases and 3 bases respectively, with 19 bases between them. The CDR3 spans 15 residues. Germline values: CDR1 LNHDA, CDR2 SQIVND (reference sequence). In DNA form, the CDR3 reads TGTGCCACCAGGGGAATGAGCTCTGGTGGAAACACCATATATTTT. Amino acid sequence: CATRGMSSGGNTIYF.

This clone appeared once. V is TRBV15 and J is TRBJ2-1; a weak D match, TRBD1 (6 bases). The CDR3 is 15 amino acids. Per germline, CDR1 LNHNV and CDR2 YYDKDF (reference sequence). Trimming took 0 bases from V and 4 from J, leaving 10 bases between them. The CDR3 protein is CATSRDPGTYNEQFF. The CDR3 DNA reads as TGTGCCACCAGCAGAGATCCAGGGACATACAATGAGCAGTTCTTC.

About this clone itself: Other DNA sequences in this sample translate to the same CDR3. The rearrangement joins TRBV6-5 to TRBJ1-5, with D possibly matching TRBD1 (6 bases). Trimming pared 2 bases from V and 4 bases from J, leaving 6 bases between. The germline gives CDR1 MNHEY, CDR2 SVGAGI. The CDR3 is 13 residues long. CDR3 DNA: TGTGCCAGCAGTTACAGGGGGAATCAGCCCCAGCATTTT. Protein product: CASSYRGNQPQHF.

The V and J genes are TRBV11-1 and TRBJ2-5, with TRBD2 matching 9 bases. CDR3 length: 16 amino acids. Germline trimming cut 2 bases from V and 1 base from J; bases unmatched to any gene: 5. Germline-derived CDR1 and CDR2 are SGHAT and FQDESV (reference sequence). The CDR3 region is CASSLNPSGIQETQYF. CDR3 coding DNA: TGTGCCAGCAGCTTAAACCCTAGCGGGATCCAAGAGACCCAGTACTTC.

As DNA, the CDR3 is TGTGCCAGCAGCTCGGACAGGGCCCCAAATCAGCCCCAGCATTTT. It translates to CASSSDRAPNQPQHF. The J gene is TRBJ1-5, the V gene TRBV7-8; 8 bases fit TRBD1. The germline V gene encodes CDR1 SGHVS and CDR2 FQNEAQ. The CDR3 runs 15 residues. V was pared by 4 bases and J by 4 bases, with 6 bases of the junction left unmatched.

This clone showed up just a few times. J is TRBJ1-3 and V is TRBV5-6, with 7 bases matching TRBD1. CDR3 size: 15 residues. V shed 0 bases and J 7 bases; nucleotides not matched to a gene: 7. Per germline, CDR1 SGHDT and CDR2 YYEEEE. CDR3 loop: CASSLAGRGRNTIYF. In nucleotides, the CDR3 is TGTGCCAGCAGCTTGGCCGGCAGGGGGAGGAACACCATATATTTT.

The J gene is TRBJ2-5, the V gene TRBV6-2 or TRBV6-3; 11 bases line up with TRBD2. The CDR3 runs 16 residues. CDR1 is MNHEY and CDR2 is SVGEGT in the germline V gene. The V gene end was trimmed by 6 bases and the J gene end by 1 base; junction bases not matched to a gene: 7. This CDR3 is CASSPGLAGRQETQYF. The CDR3 DNA reads as TGTGCCAGCAGCCCTGGACTAGCGGGTCGCCAAGAGACCCAGTACTTC.

The CDR3 nucleotides are TGCGCCAGCAGCGAAGACACCGCAGGAGGCTATGGCTACACCTTC. Encoded protein: CASSEDTAGGYGYTF. The J gene is TRBJ1-2, the V gene TRBV5-1; unclear D gene. CDR3 length: 15 amino acids. The V end was cut by 4 bases, the J end by 4 bases, with 17 bases between. Germline V lookup: CDR1 SGHRS, CDR2 YFSETQ.

This chain joins TRBV19 and TRBJ1-6, with D perhaps TRBD1 (5 bases). Per the germline V gene, CDR1 is LNHDA and CDR2 is SQIVND (reference sequence). The CDR3 runs 15 residues. The V end was cut by 6 bases, the J end by 7 bases, with 16 bases between. The CDR3 protein is CASRGGSQGNSPLHF. Written as DNA, the CDR3 is TGTGCCAGTAGGGGGGGTAGCCAAGGGAATTCACCCCTCCACTTT.

J is TRBJ2-1 and V is TRBV7-9; TRBD2 agrees at 10 bases. The germline V gene encodes CDR1 SEHNR and CDR2 FQNEAQ (reference sequence). J was trimmed by 7 bases and V by 6 bases; bases with no gene match: 18. The CDR3 has 18 amino acids. CDR3 protein: CASRREALAGDVGNEQFF. The CDR3 coding sequence is TGTGCCAGCAGGCGAGAGGCGCTAGCGGGGGACGTGGGTAATGAGCAGTTCTTC.

This clone has just one count. V is TRBV7-3 and J is TRBJ2-3, with D possibly being TRBD2 (5 bases). V was cut by 3 bases and J by 10 bases, with 17 bases left in between. This CDR3 comprises 14 residues. Germline CDR1 reads SGHTA; CDR2 reads FQGTGA. Here the CDR3 reads CASSFLAFPDPQYF. The CDR3 DNA reads as TGTGCCAGCAGCTTCCTAGCCTTTCCCGACCCGCAGTATTTT.

The chain couples TRBV2 to TRBJ1-2, with 7 bases fitting TRBD1. The CDR3 has 14 amino acids. Germline CDR1 SNHLY, CDR2 FYNNEI. Trimming at V came to 8 bases and at J to 8 bases, leaving 14 bases not matched to a gene. CDR3 nucleotides: TGTGCCAGCCTTGACCGGGACAGAATGTTCGGCTACACCTTC. This codes for CASLDRDRMFGYTF.

This clone was seen just once. V usage is TRBV27 and J usage is TRBJ1-1; TRBD1 is a possible D gene (5 bases). V lost 2 bases and J 3 bases, leaving 10 bases between the germline ends. The CDR3 runs 14 residues. Germline CDR1 is MNHEY and CDR2 is SMNVEV (reference sequence). The CDR3 protein is CASSLQGVYTEAFF. DNA for the CDR3: TGTGCCAGCAGTTTACAGGGTGTTTACACTGAAGCTTTCTTT.

Comment on this clone: At one end, the junction sequence differs from germline, possibly due to a read error. The CDR3 DNA sequence: TGTGCCAGCAGCTTAGCGGACACCTACCGCCAAGACTTC. Translating it yields CASSLADTYRQDF. The chain couples TRBV7-2 to TRBJ2-4; tentatively, D is TRBD1 (5 bases). The germline gives CDR1 SGHTA, CDR2 FQGNSA. The CDR3 sequence is 13 residues long.

In nucleotides, the CDR3 is TGTGCCAGCAGCGTCAGGGTTTGGGACACTGAAGCTTTCTTT. Its translation: CASSVRVWDTEAFF. V is TRBV7-2 and J is TRBJ1-1, with D possibly being TRBD1 (5 bases). V was trimmed by 5 bases and J by 3 bases, leaving 13 bases between them. The CDR3 spans 14 residues. CDR1 is SGHTA, CDR2 FQGNSA, per germline.

The chain couples TRBV19 to TRBJ2-7; 9 bases are a match to TRBD1. Germline-derived CDR1 and CDR2 are LNHDA and SQIVND (reference sequence). J was trimmed by 2 bases and V by 3 bases; bases with no gene match: 2. The CDR3 runs to 14 residues. CDR3 loop: CASSMGTGTYEQYF. CDR3 in DNA: TGTGCCAGTAGTATGGGGACAGGGACCTACGAGCAGTACTTC.

This chain uses TRBV7-8 with TRBJ2-5; the D gene is possibly TRBD2 (5 bases). This CDR3 has 14 amino acids. Trimming stripped 5 bases from V and 4 bases from J, with 14 bases between. Germline V gene lookup returns CDR1 SGHVS and CDR2 FQNEAQ. Here the CDR3 reads CASSRGLYPETQYF. The CDR3 nucleotides are TGTGCCAGCAGCCGAGGACTGTACCCAGAGACCCAGTACTTC.

V usage is TRBV15 and J usage is TRBJ1-2; D unclear. CDR3 length equals 14 residues. CDR1 and CDR2 (germline): LNHNV, YYDKDF (reference sequence). V lost 2 bases and J 3 bases, leaving 10 bases between the germline ends. The CDR3 loop reads CATSRHGEHYGYTF. CDR3 DNA: TGTGCCACCAGCAGACACGGGGAGCACTATGGCTACACCTTC.

V is TRBV6-1 and J is TRBJ1-4, with TRBD1 as a possible D gene (5 bases). This CDR3 contains 13 residues. Germline V lookup: CDR1 MNHNS, CDR2 SASEGT. The V end lost 3 bases, the J end lost 13 bases, and 15 bases lay between the germline ends. The DNA of the CDR3 is TGTGCCAGCAGTGATTTTGACCGGGGACTACTGTTTTTT. Protein product: CASSDFDRGLLFF.

The genes are TRBV29-1 and TRBJ2-7; 7 bases agree with TRBD1. The CDR3 extends over 12 amino acids. Germline V gene data show CDR1 as SQVTM and CDR2 as ANQGSEA. With V trimmed by 4 bases and J by 3 bases, 3 bases remained unmatched. The CDR3 DNA reads as TGCAGCGTTGGGACAGGCCGCTACGAGCAGTACTTC. Its translation is CSVGTGRYEQYF.